This T cell receptor (beta chain) was identified in a study of blood T cell repertoires in COVID-19. Clones were sequenced by immunoSEQ multiplex PCR, and TCRdb holds only the in-frame ones, with some missing. Of 150,000 or so clones listed, about 80% are singletons. The sample comprised PBMCs or T cells enriched from blood (not recorded which). The sequence was collected from a man between 45 and 60 years old who had recovered from COVID-19.

CDR3 DNA: TGTGCCAGTAGTATCCAGGGGGCGGGTGGCTACACCTTC. Translating gives CASSIQGAGGYTF. J is TRBJ1-2 and V is TRBV19, with 8 bases aligning to TRBD1. Trimming cost V 3 bases and J 7 bases; bases outside gene matches: 4. CDR3 size: 13 residues. The germline V gene has CDR1 LNHDA and CDR2 SQIVND (reference sequence).